This is a list of T cell receptor beta chains from one sample in a study of T cells expressing NK-cell markers. TCRdb re-called the 5' RACE reads and catalogs CDR3 proteins one per entry, DNA excluded. The sample's table shows 440,000 or so distinct CDR3 sequences. Specimen: blood T cells: a sorted CD56 or NKG2C T cell subset, CD4+ or CD8+ T cells, or bulk PBMC T cells (not recorded which). These receptors originate from a woman aged 18-69 years in good health. Both conserved end residues are part of each CDR3.

V: TRBV20-1; J: TRBJ2-1; CDR3: CSAEHFSYNEQFF
V: TRBV7-3; J: TRBJ2-1; CDR3: CASSRDPFNNEQFF
V: TRBV28; J: TRBJ2-2; CDR3: CASSSLGELFF
V: TRBV6-2/TRBV6-3; J: TRBJ2-1; CDR3: CASSFGGTSLFF
V: TRBV20-1; J: TRBJ2-5; CDR3: CSANLRREGGKTQYF
V: TRBV25-1; J: TRBJ1-1; CDR3: CASSDHRAEAFF
V: TRBV4-2; J: TRBJ2-2; CDR3: CASSQRQQNTGELFF
V: TRBV3-1; J: TRBJ1-6; CDR3: CASSVSKWAVNSPLHF
V: TRBV5-6; J: TRBJ2-7; CDR3: CASSWTGTHEQYF
V: TRBV20-1; J: TRBJ2-3; CDR3: CSGLGPITDTQYF
V: TRBV14; J: TRBJ2-2; CDR3: CASSPSGVQNTGELFF
V: TRBV7-3; J: TRBJ2-1; CDR3: CASSTQPGGGGEQFF
V: TRBV29-1; J: TRBJ2-7; CDR3: CSVVETTGDYEQYF
V: TRBV12-3/TRBV12-4; J: TRBJ2-3; CDR3: CASSLRALTDTQYF
V: TRBV7-3; J: TRBJ1-1; CDR3: CASSLLGAGNTEAFF
V: TRBV9; J: TRBJ1-1; CDR3: CASSVGVTLGGTEAFF
V: TRBV20-1; J: TRBJ2-5; CDR3: CSAHRQPQETQYF
V: TRBV12-3/TRBV12-4; J: TRBJ2-6; CDR3: CASRGLLIPSGANVLTF